The rows below give T cell receptor beta chains drawn from one sample of a study of blood T cells in healthy people across ages. TCRdb itself ran the 5' RACE reads through MiXCR, one entry per CDR3 protein. The table includes 780,000 or so distinct CDR3 sequences, about 53% detected once. Sequenced: blood. The receptors originated from a man older than 75 in good health. The CDR3 runs from the conserved cysteine through the conserved F or W. D genes are given only for firm matches. Where a row states a size, it is once, few, many or the class of an expanded clone; other rows omit it.

d_call	cdr3_length	clone_size	v_call	j_call	cdr3_nt	cdr3_aa
TRBD2	19	NA	TRBV6-1	TRBJ2-5	TGTGCCAGCAGTGACGCCTATCCCAAGCTAGCGGGACTCCAAGAGACCCAGTACTTC	CASSDAYPKLAGLQETQYF
NA	13	NA	TRBV6-5	TRBJ2-2	TGTGCCAGCAGTTACTCGGCCACCGGGGAGCTGTTTTTT	CASSYSATGELFF
TRBD1	15	few	TRBV6-1	TRBJ2-7	TGTGCCAGCAGTGAATATAGGGACAGATCCTACGAGCAGTACTTC	CASSEYRDRSYEQYF
NA	13	NA	TRBV29-1	TRBJ2-1	TGCAGCGCCGCCCCGAGGTTGCGAGAGACCCAGTTCTTC	CSAAPRLRETQFF
NA	14	NA	TRBV20-1	TRBJ2-7	TGCAGTGCAAAACCGGACTACAGCTCCTACGAGCAGTACTTC	CSAKPDYSSYEQYF
NA	14	few	TRBV6-6	TRBJ1-1	TGTGCCAGCAGTTACCCCTATAGTAACGCTGAAGCTTTCTTT	CASSYPYSNAEAFF
TRBD1	16	NA	TRBV20-1	TRBJ2-3	TGCAGTGCCCTAAACAGGGGGAGGACTAGCACAGATACGCAGTATTTT	CSALNRGRTSTDTQYF
NA	12	NA	TRBV5-6	TRBJ2-5	TGTGCCAGCAGCTACACGGTGGGCGGGCAGTACTTC	CASSYTVGGQYF
NA	12	NA	TRBV29-1	TRBJ2-5	TGCAGCGTTGAAGCGGGCAGGCAGACCCAGTACTTC	CSVEAGRQTQYF
NA	16	NA	TRBV27	TRBJ2-1	TGTGCCAGCACCCCAATCCTCCGAGGCACCTACAATGAGCAGTTCTTC	CASTPILRGTYNEQFF
NA	13	few	TRBV11-2	TRBJ2-5	TGTGCCAGCAGACTAATTCGTTTGGAGACCCAGTACTTC	CASRLIRLETQYF
TRBD2	16	NA	TRBV27	TRBJ2-3	TGTGCCAGCAGTTTAAATGCGGGAGGGCTCGCAGATACGCAGTATTTT	CASSLNAGGLADTQYF
TRBD1	15	NA	TRBV5-1	TRBJ2-7	TGCGCCAGCAGCTTGGGGGTTGGACAGGGGAACGAGCAGTACTTC	CASSLGVGQGNEQYF
TRBD1	15	many	TRBV6-6	TRBJ1-2	TGTGCCAGCAGCCCTGGACAGGTCTGGATCTCTGGCTACACCTTC	CASSPGQVWISGYTF
NA	16	many	TRBV5-1	TRBJ2-1	TGCGCCAGCAGCTTGGTAGCAGGGTCCTCCTACAATGAGCAGTTCTTC	CASSLVAGSSYNEQFF
NA	14	NA	TRBV20-1	TRBJ1-4	TGCAGTGCCGAAGGAGGGGCAACTAATGAAAAACTGTTTTTT	CSAEGGATNEKLFF
TRBD1	11	NA	TRBV29-1	TRBJ1-2	TGCAGCGGGACAGGGTCCTGGGACTACACCTTC	CSGTGSWDYTF
NA	14	NA	TRBV5-1	TRBJ2-5	TGCGCCAGCAGGCCCCTAGGAGGGATGGAGACCCAGTACTTC	CASRPLGGMETQYF
TRBD1	14	NA	TRBV20-1	TRBJ2-5	TGCAGTGCTGACTCCCGGGACAGGCGAGAGACCCAGTACTTC	CSADSRDRRETQYF
TRBD1	15	NA	TRBV12-3/TRBV12-4	TRBJ2-4	TGTGCCAGCAGTTTACCCGGGACAGGGCCTCGGGAGCAGTACTTC	CASSLPGTGPREQYF
NA	14	NA	TRBV9	TRBJ2-3	TGTGCCAGCAGCTTTAGACCGGGAGTGGATACGCAGTATTTT	CASSFRPGVDTQYF
NA	12	once	TRBV7-9	TRBJ1-2	TGTGCCAGCAGCCGAGGACAGCAGCACTACACCTTC	CASSRGQQHYTF
TRBD2	13	NA	TRBV27	TRBJ2-1	TGTGCCAGCAGTTCTGTTAGCGGGAGTGAGCAGTTCTTC	CASSSVSGSEQFF
TRBD2	16	NA	TRBV24-1	TRBJ2-1	TGTGCCACCAGTGATTTGTCCTCCCGCGGGGGCAATGAGCAGTTCTTC	CATSDLSSRGGNEQFF
TRBD1	14	NA	TRBV2	TRBJ2-7	TGTGCCAGCACCGCCGGTCGACAGGGGGAAGAGCAGTACTTC	CASTAGRQGEEQYF
NA	17	once	TRBV18	TRBJ2-3	TGTGCCAGCTCACCACTAGGGTCAGGGGTTACTGCAGATACGCAGTATTTT	CASSPLGSGVTADTQYF
NA	14	NA	TRBV7-2	TRBJ1-2	TGTGCCAGCAGCCCGCAGACAGGAGACTATGGCTACACCTTC	CASSPQTGDYGYTF
TRBD2	16	NA	TRBV20-1	TRBJ2-3	TGCAGTGGTTTAGCGGGAGTATATGAGTGGACAGATACGCAGTATTTT	CSGLAGVYEWTDTQYF
TRBD1	13	NA	TRBV28	TRBJ1-1	TGTGCCAGCACCTCCGGGACAGCTGCCGCTGCTTTCTTT	CASTSGTAAAAFF
NA	17	NA	TRBV21-1	TRBJ2-1	TGTGCCAGCAGCACTGAAGGACTGGGAGGGTGTGAGCATGAGCAGTTCTTC	CASSTEGLGGCEHEQFF
TRBD2	16	few	TRBV6-2/TRBV6-3	TRBJ2-1	TGTGCCAGCAGTTACCCTCTGGGCGGGGGCTACAATGAGCAGTTCTTC	CASSYPLGGGYNEQFF
NA	15	NA	TRBV5-1	TRBJ2-1	TGCGCCAGCAGCGACCAGGGGGGATCCTACAATGAGCAGTTCTTC	CASSDQGGSYNEQFF
TRBD1	13	once	TRBV10-3	TRBJ2-5	TGTGCCATCGGGGACAGGGTGTGGGAGACCCAGTACTTC	CAIGDRVWETQYF
NA	11	NA	TRBV6-2/TRBV6-3	TRBJ1-1	TGTGCCAGCGAGGCAGGACCTGAAGCTTTCTTT	CASEAGPEAFF
TRBD2	12	NA	TRBV20-1	TRBJ2-7	TGCGCGGGTAGCGGGAGAGACTACGAGCAGTACTTC	CAGSGRDYEQYF
NA	14	NA	TRBV27	TRBJ2-5	TGTGCCAGCAGTTTCCGGACAGAGCACAATGAGCAGTACTTC	CASSFRTEHNEQYF
NA	13	few	TRBV7-2	TRBJ1-1	TGTGCCAGCAGCTTAACGGGAAGTACTGAAGCTTTCTTT	CASSLTGSTEAFF
NA	16	few	TRBV10-3	TRBJ1-2	TGTGCCATCAGAAATACCCGTTTGGGAACTAACTATGGCTACACCTTC	CAIRNTRLGTNYGYTF
TRBD2	17	NA	TRBV7-2	TRBJ2-1	TGTGCCAGCAGCTCCAGGCCTAGCGGGGGCTCCTACAATGAGCAGTTCTTC	CASSSRPSGGSYNEQFF
NA	13	NA	TRBV25-1	TRBJ2-1	TGTGCCAGCAGACGGGCCGGGTCAATTGAGCAGTTCTTC	CASRRAGSIEQFF